This passage covers 6 T cell receptor beta chains from one sample sequenced in a study of T-cell reconstitution after alpha-beta-depleted transplantation in children. A library of TCRbeta sequences, prepared with unique molecular identifiers, was generated. TCRdb reprocessed the PCR reads with MiXCR, giving one entry per CDR3 protein. The sample records roughly 490,000 distinct CDR3 sequences, about an eighth being singletons. The sequenced sample was PBMCs, mostly from graft donor cells, obtained 180 days after TCRalphabeta/CD19-depleted stem cell transplant. These receptor sequences come from a female patient aged 2-10 years who had a stem cell transplant for aplastic anemia, so the T cells may come from the graft donor.

The CDR3 loop is CSASVGTSGQETQYF. CDR3 in DNA: TGCAGTGCTAGTGTCGGGACTAGCGGACAAGAGACCCAGTACTTC. The rearrangement joins TRBV20-1 to TRBJ2-5; 11 positions agree with TRBD2. This CDR3 spans 15 amino acids. V dropped 3 bases and J dropped 2; count of bases not matched to a gene: 5. Per the germline V gene, CDR1 is DFQATT and CDR2 is SNEGSKA (reference sequence).

The J gene is TRBJ1-1, the V gene TRBV10-3; D remains unclear. This CDR3 spans 16 amino acids. The ends were cut back, 8 bases at V and 0 bases at J, with 19 bases in the middle. Germline V CDR1 and CDR2: ENHRY, SYGVKD. The DNA of the CDR3 is TGTGCCATCGGGCTCCAGAAAAATAAAATGAACACTGAAGCTTTCTTT. This gives the protein CAIGLQKNKMNTEAFF.

The DNA for the CDR3 is TGTGCCAGCAGTTTCGGCACAAATCAGCCCCAGCATTTT. It is translated as CASSFGTNQPQHF. This chain links TRBV28 with TRBJ1-5, with unresolved D. Germline values: CDR1 MDHEN, CDR2 SYDVKM. The length of the CDR3 is 13 residues. The germline V and J ends were trimmed by 3 bases and 4 bases, with 7 bases remaining between them.

This clonotype was seen only a few times. This sequence joins TRBV4-3 and TRBJ1-4; D is uncertain. Germline V gene sequence: CDR1 LGHNA, CDR2 YSLEER. V was trimmed by 1 base and J by 5 bases, leaving 11 bases between them. The CDR3 totals 15 residues. The CDR3 coding sequence is TGCGCCAGCAGCCAAGTCCCTTGGGGAAATGAAAAACTGTTTTTT. This encodes CASSQVPWGNEKLFF.

This clonotype appeared a few times. The chain couples TRBV12-3 or TRBV12-4 to TRBJ2-1; D remains ambiguous. Deletions cut 7 bases from V and 3 bases from J, with 19 bases between. The CDR3 has 16 residues. The CDR3 coding sequence is TGTGCCAGCACCTCGTCGTGGGGATCTTTCTACAATGAGCAGTTCTTC. As protein: CASTSSWGSFYNEQFF.

The rearrangement links TRBV25-1 to TRBJ2-5; maybe TRBD2 (5 bases). From germline, CDR1 is MGHDK and CDR2 SYGVNS. This CDR3 is built from 14 residues. Trimming removed 6 bases at V and 3 bases at J, with 14 bases between. The CDR3 reads CASSPGLEEETQYF. As DNA, the CDR3 is TGTGCCAGCAGCCCTGGACTTGAAGAAGAGACCCAGTACTTC.